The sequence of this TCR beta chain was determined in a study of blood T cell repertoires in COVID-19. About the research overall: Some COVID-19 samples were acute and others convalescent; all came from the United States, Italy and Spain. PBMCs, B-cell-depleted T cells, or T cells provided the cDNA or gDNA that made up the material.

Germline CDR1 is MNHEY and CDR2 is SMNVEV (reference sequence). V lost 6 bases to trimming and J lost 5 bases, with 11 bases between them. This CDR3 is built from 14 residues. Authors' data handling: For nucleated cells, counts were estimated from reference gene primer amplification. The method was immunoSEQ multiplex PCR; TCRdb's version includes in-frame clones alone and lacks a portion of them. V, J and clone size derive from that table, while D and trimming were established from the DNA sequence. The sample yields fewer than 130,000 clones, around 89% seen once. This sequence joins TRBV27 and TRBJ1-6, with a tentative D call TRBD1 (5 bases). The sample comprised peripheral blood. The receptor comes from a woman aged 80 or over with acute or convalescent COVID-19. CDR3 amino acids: CASRLRGDNSPLHF. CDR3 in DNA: TGTGCCAGCAGACTTCGGGGGGATAATTCACCCCTCCACTTT.